Given below is one TCR beta chain in context. The data stem from a study of blood T cell repertoires in COVID-19. Background on the study: The study drew acute and convalescent COVID-19 samples from the United States, Italy and Spain.

The germline CDR1 and CDR2 sequences are SGDLS and YYNGEE. Germline trimming cut 4 bases from V and 7 bases from J; bases unmatched to any gene: 8. This CDR3 is built from 14 residues. The method was immunoSEQ multiplex PCR; TCRdb's version includes in-frame clones alone and lacks a portion of them. The profile shows approximately 200,000 clones, approximately 78% of them singletons. This TCR was recovered from a woman older than 75 with COVID-19, enrolled during active disease. The sample comprised peripheral blood. The rearrangement links TRBV9 to TRBJ2-3; TRBD1 matches at 8 bases. The CDR3 reads CASSQGQGRNTQYF. CDR3 coding DNA: TGTGCCAGCAGCCAAGGACAGGGACGAAATACGCAGTATTTT.